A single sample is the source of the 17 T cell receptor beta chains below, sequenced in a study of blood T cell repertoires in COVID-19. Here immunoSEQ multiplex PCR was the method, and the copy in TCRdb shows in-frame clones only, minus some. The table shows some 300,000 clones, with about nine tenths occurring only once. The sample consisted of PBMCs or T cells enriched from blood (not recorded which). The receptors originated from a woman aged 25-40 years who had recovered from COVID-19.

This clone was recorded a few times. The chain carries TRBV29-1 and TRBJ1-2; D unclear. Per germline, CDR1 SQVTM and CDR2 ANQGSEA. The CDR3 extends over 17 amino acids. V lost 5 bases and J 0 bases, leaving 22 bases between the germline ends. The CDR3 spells CSVLGFDRRLPNYGYTF. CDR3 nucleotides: TGCAGCGTTCTGGGGTTTGATCGGAGGCTTCCTAACTATGGCTACACCTTC. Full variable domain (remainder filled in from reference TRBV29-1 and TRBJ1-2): SAVISQKPSRDICQRGTSLTIQCQVDSQVTMMFWYRQQPGQSLTLIATANQGSEATYESGFVIDKFPISRPNLTFSTLTVSNMSPEDSSIYLCSVLGFDRRLPNYGYTFGSGTRLTVV.

The CDR3 loop reads CASSFRTSVENEQFF. CDR3 DNA: TGCGCCAGCAGCTTTAGGACTAGCGTGGAAAATGAGCAGTTCTTC. V usage is TRBV5-1 and J usage is TRBJ2-1; 9 positions match TRBD2. The V segment lost 2 bases and the J segment 7 bases; nucleotides outside the gene matches: 7. There are 15 residues in the CDR3. The germline gives CDR1 SGHRS, CDR2 YFSETQ.

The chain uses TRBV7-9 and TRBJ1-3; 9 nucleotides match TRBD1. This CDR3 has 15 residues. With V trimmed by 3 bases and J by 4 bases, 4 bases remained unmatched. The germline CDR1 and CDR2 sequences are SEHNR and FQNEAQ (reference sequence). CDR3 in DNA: TGTGCCAGCAGCTTGGGACAGGGTTTAGGAAACACCATATATTTT. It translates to CASSLGQGLGNTIYF.

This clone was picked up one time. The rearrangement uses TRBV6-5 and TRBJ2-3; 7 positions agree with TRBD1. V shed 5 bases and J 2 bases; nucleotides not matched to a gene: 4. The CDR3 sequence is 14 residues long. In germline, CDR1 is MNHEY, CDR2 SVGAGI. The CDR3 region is CASSRTGNTDTQYF. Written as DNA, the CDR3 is TGTGCCAGCAGTAGGACAGGAAACACAGATACGCAGTATTTT.

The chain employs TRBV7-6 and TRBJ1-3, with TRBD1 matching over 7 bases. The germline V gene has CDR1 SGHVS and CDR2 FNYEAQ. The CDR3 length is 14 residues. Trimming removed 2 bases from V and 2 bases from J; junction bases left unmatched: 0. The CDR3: CASSLQGAGNTIYF. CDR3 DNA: TGTGCCAGCAGCTTACAGGGGGCTGGAAACACCATATATTTT.

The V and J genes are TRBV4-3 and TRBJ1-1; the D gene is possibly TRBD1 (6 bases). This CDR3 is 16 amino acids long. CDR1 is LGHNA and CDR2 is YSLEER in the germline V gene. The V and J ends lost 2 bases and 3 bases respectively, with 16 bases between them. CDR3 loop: CASSQQPDSLDTEAFF. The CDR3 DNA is TGCGCCAGCAGCCAACAACCGGACAGTTTGGACACTGAAGCTTTCTTT.

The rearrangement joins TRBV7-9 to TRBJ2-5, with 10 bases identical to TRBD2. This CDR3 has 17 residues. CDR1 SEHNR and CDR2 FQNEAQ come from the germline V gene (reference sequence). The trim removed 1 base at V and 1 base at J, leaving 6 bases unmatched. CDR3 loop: CASSLGRASGSQETQYF. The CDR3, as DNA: TGTGCCAGCAGCTTAGGACGGGCTAGCGGGAGCCAAGAGACCCAGTACTTC.

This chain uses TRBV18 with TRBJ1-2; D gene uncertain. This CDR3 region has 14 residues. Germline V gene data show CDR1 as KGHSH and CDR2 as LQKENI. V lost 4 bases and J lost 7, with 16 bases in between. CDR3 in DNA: TGTGCCAGCTCACACCGCGAGGCTTCGGGTGGCTACACCTTC. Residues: CASSHREASGGYTF.

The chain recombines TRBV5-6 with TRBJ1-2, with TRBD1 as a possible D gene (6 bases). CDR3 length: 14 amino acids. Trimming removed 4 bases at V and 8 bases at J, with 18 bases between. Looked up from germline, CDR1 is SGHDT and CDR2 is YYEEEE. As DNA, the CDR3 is TGTGCCAGCAGCCCCATATCGGCGGGGGCCGGCTACACCTTC. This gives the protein CASSPISAGAGYTF.

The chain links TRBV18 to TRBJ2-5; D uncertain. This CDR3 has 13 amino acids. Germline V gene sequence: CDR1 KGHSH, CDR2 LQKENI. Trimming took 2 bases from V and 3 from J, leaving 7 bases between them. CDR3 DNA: TGTGCCAGCTCACCAGGGCTGGAAGAGACCCAGTACTTC. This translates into CASSPGLEETQYF.

The CDR3 nucleotides read TGTGCCAGCAGTGAGACAGGGGGCTACCCGTACACAGATACGCAGTATTTT. Translating gives CASSETGGYPYTDTQYF. J is TRBJ2-3 and V is TRBV6-1; TRBD1 aligns across 10 bases. Germline V gene data show CDR1 as MNHNS and CDR2 as SASEGT. The CDR3 contains 17 residues. The V segment lost 3 bases and the J segment 2 bases; nucleotides outside the gene matches: 8.

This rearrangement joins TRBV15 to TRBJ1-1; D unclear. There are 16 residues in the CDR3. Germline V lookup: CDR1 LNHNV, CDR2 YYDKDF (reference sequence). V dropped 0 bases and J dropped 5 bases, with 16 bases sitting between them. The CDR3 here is CATSREYDLGRTEAFF. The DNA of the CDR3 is TGTGCCACCAGCAGAGAGTACGACCTCGGGAGGACTGAAGCTTTCTTT.

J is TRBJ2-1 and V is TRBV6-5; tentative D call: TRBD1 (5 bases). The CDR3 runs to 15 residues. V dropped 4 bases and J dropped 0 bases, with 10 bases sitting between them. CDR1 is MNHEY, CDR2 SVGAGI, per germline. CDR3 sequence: CASSSRVTSYNEQFF. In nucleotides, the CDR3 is TGTGCCAGCAGTTCCAGGGTTACCTCCTACAATGAGCAGTTCTTC.

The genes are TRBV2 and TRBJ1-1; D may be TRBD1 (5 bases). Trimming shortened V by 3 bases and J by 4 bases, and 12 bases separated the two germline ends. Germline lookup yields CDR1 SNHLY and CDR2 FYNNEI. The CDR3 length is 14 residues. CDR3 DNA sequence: TGTGCCAGCAGTGAGGTGGGGGGTGGCACTGAAGCTTTCTTT. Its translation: CASSEVGGGTEAFF.

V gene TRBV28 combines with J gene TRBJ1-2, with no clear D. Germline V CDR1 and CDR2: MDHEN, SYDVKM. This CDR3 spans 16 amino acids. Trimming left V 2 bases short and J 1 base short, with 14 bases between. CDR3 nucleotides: TGTGCCAGCAGTTTAGAGTTGGGAGTACTTAACTATGGCTACACCTTC. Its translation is CASSLELGVLNYGYTF.

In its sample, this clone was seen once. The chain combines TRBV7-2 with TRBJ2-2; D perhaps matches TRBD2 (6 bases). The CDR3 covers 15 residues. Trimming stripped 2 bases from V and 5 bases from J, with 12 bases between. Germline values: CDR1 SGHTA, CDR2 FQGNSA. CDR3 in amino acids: CASSLFTRGTGELFF. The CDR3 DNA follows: TGTGCCAGCAGCTTATTCACTCGGGGGACCGGGGAGCTGTTTTTT.

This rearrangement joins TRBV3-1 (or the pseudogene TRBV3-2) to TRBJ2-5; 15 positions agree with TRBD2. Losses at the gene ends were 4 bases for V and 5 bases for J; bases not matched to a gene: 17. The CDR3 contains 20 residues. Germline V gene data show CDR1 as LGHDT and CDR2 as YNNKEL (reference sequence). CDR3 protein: CASSPIIGWTSGRAVETQYF. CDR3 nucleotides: TGTGCCAGCAGCCCCATAATAGGGTGGACTAGCGGGAGGGCCGTGGAGACCCAGTACTTC.